This TCR beta chain was found in a study of naive CD8 T cells in extremely preterm neonates. The germline V and J ends were trimmed by 2 bases and 0 bases, with 9 bases remaining between them. Per germline, CDR1 SGHDT and CDR2 YYEEEE. This CDR3 is built from 15 residues. Findings and limits, study-wide: iChao1 richness was lowest in preterm neonates, significantly versus all ages.

The repertoire was sequenced with immunoSEQ multiplex PCR; TCRdb's copy has only in-frame clones and lacks some. The sample consists of several thousand clones, 95% to 98% of them appearing once. Peripheral blood came from healthy roughly 15-56 month-old surgical children and healthy nonsmoking adults. Sorted cells: live naive CD8+ T cells, CD45RA+CCR7+, Annexin V-negative. Concerning this clone itself: Its antigen is still unknown.

V gene TRBV5-6 combines with J gene TRBJ1-3; perhaps TRBD1 as D (5 bases). Specimen: naive CD8+ T cells from blood. The clonotype was recovered from a human donor in good health. The CDR3 nucleotides read TGTGCCAGCAGCTTCGCAGGGTCCTCTGGAAACACCATATATTTT. Amino acids: CASSFAGSSGNTIYF.